One and the same sample provided the 18 T cell receptor beta chains below, sequenced in a study of control samples from healthy donors and cancer patients. TCRdb's copy holds only in-frame clones and misses some; the assay was immunoSEQ multiplex PCR. The table includes 75,000 to 90,000 clones, around 86% detected once. Sequenced sample: blood. All receptors come from a young man in good health.

The V gene is TRBV5-1, the J gene TRBJ1-2, with 11 nucleotides matching TRBD1. This CDR3 is built from 17 residues. The V and J ends lost 1 base and 6 bases, in that order; junction bases with no gene match: 11. Germline CDR1 and CDR2: SGHRS and YFSETQ. CDR3: CASSLLGQGDLGNGYTF. In DNA, the CDR3 is TGCGCCAGCAGCTTGCTGGGACAGGGGGATTTGGGAAATGGCTACACCTTC. Complete variable domain (other parts from reference TRBV5-1 and TRBJ1-2): KAGVTQTPRYLIKTRGQQVTLSCSPISGHRSVSWYQQTPGQGLQFLFEYFSETQRNKGNFPGRFSGRQFSNSRSEMNVSTLELGDSALYLCASSLLGQGDLGNGYTFGSGTRLTVV.

This clone was seen only a few times. CDR3: CASSPSAGREQYV. The DNA for the CDR3 is TGCGCCAGCAGTCCCTCAGCGGGGCGCGAGCAGTACGTC. The rearrangement uses TRBV4-1 and TRBJ2-7; 7 bases map to TRBD2. Germline CDR1 reads MGHRA; CDR2 reads YSYEKL. The CDR3 is 13 residues long. The V segment lost 6 bases and the J segment 6 bases; nucleotides outside the gene matches: 8.

The chain is built from TRBV29-1 and TRBJ1-1, with TRBD1 identical over 10 bases. Germline CDR1 is SQVTM and CDR2 is ANQGSEA. This CDR3 spans 17 amino acids. J was trimmed by 6 bases and V by 3 bases; bases with no gene match: 16. This chain's CDR3 is CSVDGKGGQGLRSEAFF. Written as DNA, the CDR3 is TGCAGCGTTGATGGCAAGGGGGGACAGGGGCTTCGTTCTGAAGCTTTCTTT. The full variable domain, in which reference TRBV29-1 and TRBJ1-1 provide the parts outside the CDR3, is SAVISQKPSRDICQRGTSLTIQCQVDSQVTMMFWYRQQPGQSLTLIATANQGSEATYESGFVIDKFPISRPNLTFSTLTVSNMSPEDSSIYLCSVDGKGGQGLRSEAFFGQGTRLTVV.

The chain links TRBV7-2 to TRBJ2-5; the D gene could be TRBD1 or TRBD2 (6 bases each). The CDR3 covers 15 residues. V was clipped by 4 bases and J by 5 bases, with 17 bases between them. The germline CDR1 and CDR2 sequences are SGHTA and FQGNSA. This chain's CDR3 is CASSSYREVGETQYF. DNA of the CDR3: TGTGCCAGCAGCTCATACAGGGAGGTTGGGGAGACCCAGTACTTC.

The chain employs TRBV11-2 and TRBJ2-1, with 9 positions matching TRBD1. The CDR3 runs 13 residues. Germline V gene lookup returns CDR1 SGHAT and CDR2 FQNNGV. J gave up 13 bases and V 6 bases, and 10 bases lay outside the gene matches. The CDR3, as DNA: TGTGCCAGCAGTCCTGCCAACAGGGGGCTTCAGTTCTTC. Amino acid sequence: CASSPANRGLQFF. The full variable domain, its missing parts supplied by reference TRBV11-2 and TRBJ2-1, is EAGVAQSPRYKIIEKRQSVAFWCNPISGHATLYWYQQILGQGPKLLIQFQNNGVVDDSQLPKDRFSAERLKGVDSTLKIQPAKLEDSAVYLCASSPANRGLQFFGPGTRLTVL.

V is TRBV18 and J is TRBJ1-2; D not certain. Trimming cost V 5 bases and J 8 bases, with 21 bases left between them. The CDR3 sequence is 15 residues long. The V gene's germline CDR1 is KGHSH and CDR2 LQKENI. The CDR3 spells CASSSRDPMSDGYTF. CDR3 nucleotides: TGTGCCAGCTCATCCCGAGACCCGATGTCAGACGGCTACACCTTC.

On this clone: The germline gene is not matched at one end of the junction; a read error may be the cause. The chain links TRBV7-7 to TRBJ2-5, with TRBD2 matching over 13 bases. The CDR3 is 16 amino acids. The germline gives CDR1 SSHAT, CDR2 FNYEAQ (reference sequence). CDR3 sequence reads: CASSPGLAGAQETQYF. The CDR3, as DNA: TGTGCTAGCAGCCCCGGACTAGCGGGGGCCCAAGAGACCCAGTACTTC.

The J gene is TRBJ2-2, the V gene TRBV4-1, with D possibly TRBD1 on 5 matching bases. The V end was cut by 3 bases, the J end by 0 bases, with 8 bases between. Germline assignment: CDR1 MGHRA and CDR2 YSYEKL. This CDR3 has 15 amino acids. CDR3 in DNA: TGCGCCAGCAGCCAGGGGCCCTCGAACACCGGGGAGCTGTTTTTT. It codes for CASSQGPSNTGELFF.

V gene TRBV14 combines with J gene TRBJ2-3; D uncertain. Trimming removed 4 bases at V and 0 bases at J, with 2 bases between. From germline, CDR1 is SGHDN and CDR2 FVKESK. The CDR3 extends over 12 amino acids. This CDR3 is CASSPSTDTQYF. The CDR3 nucleotides are TGTGCCAGCAGCCCAAGCACAGATACGCAGTATTTT.

The chain links TRBV2 to TRBJ2-3, with D perhaps assigned TRBD1 or TRBD2 (5 bases each). Germline lookup yields CDR1 SNHLY and CDR2 FYNNEI. Trimming pared 6 bases from V and 3 bases from J, leaving 10 bases between. This CDR3 comprises 13 residues. CDR3: CASSGEGTDTQYF. The CDR3 coding sequence is TGTGCCAGCAGCGGTGAGGGGACAGATACGCAGTATTTT.

The chain links TRBV6-6 to TRBJ1-3, with a possible D match to TRBD1 (5 bases). This CDR3 region has 14 residues. V was trimmed by 2 bases and J by 6 bases, leaving 11 bases between them. Germline loops: CDR1 MNHNY, CDR2 SVGAGI (reference sequence). The CDR3 region is CASSYGGTPNTIYF. As DNA, the CDR3 is TGTGCCAGCAGTTACGGGGGAACACCAAACACCATATATTTT.

The chain combines TRBV29-1 with TRBJ2-1; D perhaps matches TRBD2 (6 bases). The length of the CDR3 is 15 residues. V shed 5 bases and J shed 9 bases, with 23 bases lying between them. CDR1 and CDR2 from the germline V gene are SQVTM and ANQGSEA. CDR3 in amino acids: CSVFRRRVRESEQFF. The CDR3 DNA reads TGCAGCGTTTTCCGGCGGAGGGTCCGTGAGAGTGAGCAGTTCTTC.

The V call is TRBV19, the J call TRBJ2-2; D possibly uses TRBD1 or TRBD2 (5 bases each). This CDR3 has 15 amino acids. In germline, CDR1 is LNHDA, CDR2 SQIVND (reference sequence). V was trimmed by 6 bases and J by 4 bases, leaving 15 bases between them. The CDR3 DNA sequence: TGTGCCAGTAGAGAGCTCAGGGACGGCACCGGGGAGCTGTTTTTT. Encoded protein: CASRELRDGTGELFF.

The gene calls are TRBV5-1 and TRBJ2-1, with no clear D. Germline V gene data show CDR1 as SGHRS and CDR2 as YFSETQ. This CDR3 comprises 17 residues. V lost 0 bases and J 0 bases, leaving 13 bases between the germline ends. The CDR3 spells CASSLGPDPSSYNEQFF. The CDR3 coding sequence is TGCGCCAGCAGCTTGGGCCCGGACCCCAGCTCCTACAATGAGCAGTTCTTC.

The genes are TRBV12-3 or TRBV12-4 and TRBJ1-4, with a possible D match to TRBD1 (6 bases). V was shortened by 6 bases and J by 12 bases, with 11 bases between the two germline ends. This CDR3 region has 11 residues. The CDR3 nucleotides are TGTGCCAGCAGCTGGGGGGCTCAACTGTTTTTT. It is translated as CASSWGAQLFF.

The chain has TRBV24-1 and TRBJ2-2, with D maybe TRBD1 (5 bases). Deletions cut 5 bases from V and 6 bases from J, with 12 bases between. The CDR3 extends over 14 amino acids. The germline CDR1 and CDR2 sequences are KGHDR and SFDVKD. This CDR3 is CATSARTSPGELFF. Here the CDR3 DNA reads TGTGCCACCAGTGCCCGGACATCACCCGGGGAGCTGTTTTTT.

This clone was seen just once. The DNA for the CDR3 is TGTGCCAGCAGTCCTTATTATACTGAAGCTTTCTTT. This gives the protein CASSPYYTEAFF. The V and J genes are TRBV12-3 or TRBV12-4 and TRBJ1-1; D call uncertain. Between the trimmed V and J ends, which lost 5 bases and 5 bases, there was a span of 9 bases. CDR3 length: 12 amino acids.

This rearrangement joins TRBV12-3 or TRBV12-4 to TRBJ1-2; D might be TRBD1 (5 bases). The V gene lost 3 bases and the J gene lost 7 bases, with 12 bases spanning the gap. This CDR3 spans 13 amino acids. CDR3 protein: CASSLGGGSGYTF. DNA of the CDR3: TGTGCCAGCAGTTTGGGGGGAGGAAGTGGCTACACCTTC.